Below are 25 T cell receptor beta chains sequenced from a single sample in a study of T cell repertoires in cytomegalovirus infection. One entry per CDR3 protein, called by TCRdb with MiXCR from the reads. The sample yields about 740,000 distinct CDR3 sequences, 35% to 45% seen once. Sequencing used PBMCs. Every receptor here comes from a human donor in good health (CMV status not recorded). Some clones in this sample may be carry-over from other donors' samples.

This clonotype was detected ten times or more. Here the CDR3 DNA reads TGTGCCAGCAGCTTAATCGGTGGCAATCAGCCCCAGCATTTT. Its protein product is CASSLIGGNQPQHF. This chain links TRBV11-2 with TRBJ1-5, with unresolved D. Trimming took off 2 bases at V and 2 bases at J, with 7 bases between the two ends. The CDR3 consists of 14 residues. Germline values: CDR1 SGHAT, CDR2 FQNNGV.

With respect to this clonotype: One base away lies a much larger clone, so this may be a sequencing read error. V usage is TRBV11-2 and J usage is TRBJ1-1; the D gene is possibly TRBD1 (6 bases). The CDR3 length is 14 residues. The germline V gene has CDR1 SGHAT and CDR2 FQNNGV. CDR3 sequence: CSSSSNTGRPEAFF. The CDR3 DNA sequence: TGTTCCAGCAGCTCGAATACAGGGAGACCTGAAGCTTTCTTT.

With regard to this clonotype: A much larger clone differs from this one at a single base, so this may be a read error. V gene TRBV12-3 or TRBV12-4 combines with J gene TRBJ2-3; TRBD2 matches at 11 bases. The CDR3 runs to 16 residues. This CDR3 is CARSHGTSGRTDTQYF. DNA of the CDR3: TGTGCCCGCAGCCATGGGACTAGCGGACGCACAGATACGCAGTATTTT.

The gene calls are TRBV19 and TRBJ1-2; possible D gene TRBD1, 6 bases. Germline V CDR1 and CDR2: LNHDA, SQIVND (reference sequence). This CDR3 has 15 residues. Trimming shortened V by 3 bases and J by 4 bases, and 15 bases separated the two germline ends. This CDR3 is CASSIAGAAVYGYTF. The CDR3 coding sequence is TGTGCCAGTAGTATCGCAGGGGCAGCGGTCTATGGCTACACCTTC.

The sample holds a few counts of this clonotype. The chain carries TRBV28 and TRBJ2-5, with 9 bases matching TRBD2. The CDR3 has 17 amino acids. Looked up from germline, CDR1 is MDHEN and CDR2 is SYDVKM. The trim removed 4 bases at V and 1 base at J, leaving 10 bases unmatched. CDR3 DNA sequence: TGTGCCAGCAGTTGGGGGGGGACTAGCCCATCCCAAGAGACCCAGTACTTC. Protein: CASSWGGTSPSQETQYF.

In DNA, the CDR3 is TGTGCCAGCAGCCCTGGGACAGAATTGTATAATTCACCCCTCCACTTT. Translated, it gives CASSPGTELYNSPLHF. J is TRBJ1-6 and V is TRBV7-2, with 7 nucleotides matching TRBD1. The CDR3 is 16 residues long. The V and J ends lost 5 bases and 4 bases, in that order; junction bases with no gene match: 8. CDR1 and CDR2 from the germline V gene are SGHTA and FQGNSA.

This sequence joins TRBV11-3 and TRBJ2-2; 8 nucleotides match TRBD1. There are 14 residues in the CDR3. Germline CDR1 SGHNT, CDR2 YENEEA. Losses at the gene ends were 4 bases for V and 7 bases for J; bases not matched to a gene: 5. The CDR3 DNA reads TGTGCCAGCAGCTCGGACAGGGCCGACGGGGAGCTGTTTTTT. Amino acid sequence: CASSSDRADGELFF.

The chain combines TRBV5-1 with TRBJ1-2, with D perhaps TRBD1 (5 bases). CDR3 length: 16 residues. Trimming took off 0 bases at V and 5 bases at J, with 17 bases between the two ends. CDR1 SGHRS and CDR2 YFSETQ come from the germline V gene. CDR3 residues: CASSLGSPGPTYGYTF. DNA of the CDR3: TGCGCCAGCAGCTTGGGGTCACCGGGACCCACTTATGGCTACACCTTC.

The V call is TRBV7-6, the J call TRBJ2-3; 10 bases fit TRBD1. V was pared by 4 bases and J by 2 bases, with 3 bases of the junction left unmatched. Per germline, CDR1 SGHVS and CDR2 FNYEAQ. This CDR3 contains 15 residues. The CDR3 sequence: CASSSGTGVTDTQYF. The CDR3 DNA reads TGTGCCAGCAGCTCCGGGACAGGGGTCACAGATACGCAGTATTTT.

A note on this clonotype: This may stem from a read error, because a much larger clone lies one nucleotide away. The CDR3 region is CDSSPRDSYSYEQYF. The DNA of the CDR3 is TGTGACAGCAGCCCCCGGGACAGCTACTCCTACGAGCAGTACTTC. The V gene is TRBV7-2, the J gene TRBJ2-7; 7 positions match TRBD1. CDR1 and CDR2 from the germline V gene are SGHTA and FQGNSA. The CDR3 spans 15 residues. Complete variable domain (other parts from reference TRBV7-2 and TRBJ2-7): GAGVSQSPSNKVTEKGKDVELRCDPISGHTALYWYRQSLGQGLEFLIYFQGNSAPDKSGLPSDRFSAERTGGSVSTLTIQRTQQEDSAVYLCDSSPRDSYSYEQYFGPGTRLTVT.

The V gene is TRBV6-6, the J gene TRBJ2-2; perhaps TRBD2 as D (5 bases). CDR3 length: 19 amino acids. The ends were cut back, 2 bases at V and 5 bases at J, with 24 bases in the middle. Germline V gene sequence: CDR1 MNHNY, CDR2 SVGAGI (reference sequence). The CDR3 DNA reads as TGTGCCAGCAGTTACCGGGCGTTAAGCGAGGGCACTAGGACCGGGGAGCTGTTTTTT. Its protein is CASSYRALSEGTRTGELFF.

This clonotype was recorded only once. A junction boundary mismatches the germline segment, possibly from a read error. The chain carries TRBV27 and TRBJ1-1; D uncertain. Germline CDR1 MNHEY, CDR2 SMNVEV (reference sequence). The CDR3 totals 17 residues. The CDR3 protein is CASRLGMGTAANTEVFF. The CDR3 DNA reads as TGTGCCAGCAGGCTCGGGATGGGAACTGCTGCGAACACTGAAGTTTTCTTT.

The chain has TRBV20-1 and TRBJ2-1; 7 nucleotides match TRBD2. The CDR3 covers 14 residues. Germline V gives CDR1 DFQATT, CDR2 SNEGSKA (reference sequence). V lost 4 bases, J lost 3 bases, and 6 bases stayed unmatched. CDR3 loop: CSATPREDYNEQFF. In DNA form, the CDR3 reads TGCAGTGCTACCCCCCGGGAGGACTACAATGAGCAGTTCTTC.

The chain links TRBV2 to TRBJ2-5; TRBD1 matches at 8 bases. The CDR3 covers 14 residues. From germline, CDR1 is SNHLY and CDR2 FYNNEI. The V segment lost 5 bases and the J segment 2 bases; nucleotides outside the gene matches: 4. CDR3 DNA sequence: TGTGCCAGCAGTCGGACAGGGTTACAAGAGACCCAGTACTTC. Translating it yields CASSRTGLQETQYF.

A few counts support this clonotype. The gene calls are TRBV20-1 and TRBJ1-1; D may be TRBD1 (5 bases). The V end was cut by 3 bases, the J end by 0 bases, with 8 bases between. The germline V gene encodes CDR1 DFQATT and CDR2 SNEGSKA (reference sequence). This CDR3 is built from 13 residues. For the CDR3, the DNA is TGCAGTGCTAGGACAGTAATGAACACTGAAGCTTTCTTT. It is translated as CSARTVMNTEAFF.

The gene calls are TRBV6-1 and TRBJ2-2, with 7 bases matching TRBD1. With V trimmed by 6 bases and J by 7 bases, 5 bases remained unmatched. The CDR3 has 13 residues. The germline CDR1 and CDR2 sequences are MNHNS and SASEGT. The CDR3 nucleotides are TGTGCCAGCAGCACAGGGGTGCTCGGGGAGCTGTTTTTT. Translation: CASSTGVLGELFF.

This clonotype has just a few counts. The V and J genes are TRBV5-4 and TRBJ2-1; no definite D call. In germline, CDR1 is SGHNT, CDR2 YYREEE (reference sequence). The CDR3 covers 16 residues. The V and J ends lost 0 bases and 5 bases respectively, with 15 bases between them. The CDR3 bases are TGTGCCAGCAGCTTGGACGGCACATGGGGTCACAATGAGCAGTTCTTC. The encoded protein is CASSLDGTWGHNEQFF.

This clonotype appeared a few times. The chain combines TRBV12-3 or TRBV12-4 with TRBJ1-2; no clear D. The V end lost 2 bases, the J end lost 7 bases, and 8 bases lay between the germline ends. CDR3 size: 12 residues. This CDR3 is CASSLSGVGYTF. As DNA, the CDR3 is TGTGCCAGCAGTTTAAGTGGGGTTGGCTACACCTTC.

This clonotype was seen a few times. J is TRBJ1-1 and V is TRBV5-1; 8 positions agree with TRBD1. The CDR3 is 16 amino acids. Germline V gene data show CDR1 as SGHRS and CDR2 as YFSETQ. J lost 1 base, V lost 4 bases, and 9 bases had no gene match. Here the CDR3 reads CASSPRTGRQNTEAFF. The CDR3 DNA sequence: TGCGCCAGCAGCCCAAGGACAGGGAGACAGAACACTGAAGCTTTCTTT.

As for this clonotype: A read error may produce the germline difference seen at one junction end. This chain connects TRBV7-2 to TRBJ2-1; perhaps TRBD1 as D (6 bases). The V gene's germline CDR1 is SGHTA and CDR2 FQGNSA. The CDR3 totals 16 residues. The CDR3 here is CASSSDSVSSYNDQFF. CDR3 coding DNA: TGTGCCAGCAGCTCGGACAGTGTCAGCTCCTACAATGATCAGTTCTTC.

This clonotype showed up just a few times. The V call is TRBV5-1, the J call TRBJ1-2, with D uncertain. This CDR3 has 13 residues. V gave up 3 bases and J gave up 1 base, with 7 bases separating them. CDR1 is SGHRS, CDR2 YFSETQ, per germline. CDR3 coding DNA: TGCGCCAGCAGCTCCGCGGGTAACTATGGCTACACCTTC. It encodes CASSSAGNYGYTF. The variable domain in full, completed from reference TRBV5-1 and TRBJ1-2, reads KAGVTQTPRYLIKTRGQQVTLSCSPISGHRSVSWYQQTPGQGLQFLFEYFSETQRNKGNFPGRFSGRQFSNSRSEMNVSTLELGDSALYLCASSSAGNYGYTFGSGTRLTVV.

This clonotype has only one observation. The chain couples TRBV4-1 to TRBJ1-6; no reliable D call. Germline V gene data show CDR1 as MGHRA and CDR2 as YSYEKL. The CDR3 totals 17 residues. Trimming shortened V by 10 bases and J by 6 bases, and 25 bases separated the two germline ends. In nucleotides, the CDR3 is TGCGCCATCATCCAAGAAGGGATGGGTAATGGTAATTCACCCCTCCACTTT. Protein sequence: CAIIQEGMGNGNSPLHF.

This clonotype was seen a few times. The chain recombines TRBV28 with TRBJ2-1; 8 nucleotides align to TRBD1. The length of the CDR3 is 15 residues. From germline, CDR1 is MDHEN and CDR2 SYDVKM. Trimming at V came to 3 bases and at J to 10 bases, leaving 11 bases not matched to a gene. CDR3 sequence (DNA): TGTGCCAGCAGTTTTAGTGTCGGCAGGGGGCACGAGCAGTTCTTC. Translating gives CASSFSVGRGHEQFF.

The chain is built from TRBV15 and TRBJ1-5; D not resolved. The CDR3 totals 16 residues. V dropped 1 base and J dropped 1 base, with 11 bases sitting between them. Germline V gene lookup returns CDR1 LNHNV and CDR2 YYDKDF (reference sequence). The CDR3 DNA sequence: TGTGCCACCAGCAGAGGGATGGATCGGAGCAATCAGCCCCAGCATTTT. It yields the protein CATSRGMDRSNQPQHF.

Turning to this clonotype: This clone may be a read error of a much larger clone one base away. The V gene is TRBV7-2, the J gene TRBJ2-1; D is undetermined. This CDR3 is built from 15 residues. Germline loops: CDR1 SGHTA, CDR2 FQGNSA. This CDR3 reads CASTQTRSSYNDQFF. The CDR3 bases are TGTGCCAGCACCCAGACCCGGAGCTCCTACAATGACCAGTTCTTC.